This passage covers 7 T cell receptor gamma chains from one sample sequenced in a study of γδ T cells in repeated Plasmodium falciparum infection. Flow sorting of PBMC yielded separate Vgamma9/Vdelta2+ and Vdelta2-negative gammadelta T cell populations for bulk repertoire analysis. TCRdb re-called the multiplex PCR reads with CATT. Of 11,000 to 15,000 gamma-chain clones listed, more than 1.5% were seen once; the top ten hold 28%. The sequencing input was gamma-delta T cells from blood. The receptor source for this set is a pool of human donors (malaria-infected and uninfected, not separated).

This clone has a handful of counts. A far larger clone is a single base away, which makes a read error likely. In the same sample, other DNA sequences code for this CDR3. The chain combines TRGV9 with TRGJ1 or TRGJ2. Here the J gene came from matching the DNA to germline, since TCRdb omits it. J gave up 12 bases and V 6 bases, and 11 bases lay outside the gene matches. Germline CDR1 GITISATS, CDR2 ISYDGTV (reference sequence). The CDR3 extends over 11 amino acids. The CDR3 nucleotides read TGTGCCTTGTGGTGGCTACGTAGGAAACTCTTT. Its protein product is CALWWLRRKLF.

Remarks on this clone: Given a much more abundant clone one base away, this may be a read error. It is unclear where the CDR3 begins or ends on the DNA, so no DNA is shown, and the CDR3 is as TCRdb lists it. The sample contains more than one DNA sequence encoding this CDR3. The J gene went uncalled, whereas the V gene is TRGV3. The CDR3 extends over 25 residues, inclusive of both ends. The germline V gene encodes CDR1 VTNTFY and CDR2 YDVSTARD (reference sequence). The CDR3 region is CATINSLAVEQHLLSQVSIGRIQHF.

This clone has ten or more counts. The TCRdb protein, from a much larger clone, departs from this DNA's translation at residue 6, likely by read error; the protein shown derives from the DNA. This chain links TRGV9 with TRGJ1 or TRGJ2. The ends lost 2 bases at V and 11 bases at J; junction bases unmatched: 6. Per the germline V gene, CDR1 is GITISATS and CDR2 is ISYDGTV (reference sequence). The CDR3 loop spans 11 amino acids. CDR3 in DNA: TGTGCCTTGTGGGAGGCGAAGGAGAAACTCTTT. This gives the protein CALWEAKEKLF.

This clone came up many times. The TCRdb protein comes from a much larger clone and disagrees with this DNA's translation at residue 5, likely due to a read error; the protein given here is derived from the DNA. The chain combines TRGV9 with TRGJP. The J gene was missing in TCRdb and was found by matching the end of the DNA to germline. The CDR3 extends over 15 amino acids. CDR1 and CDR2 from the germline V gene are GITISATS and ISYDGTV (reference sequence). The CDR3 nucleotides read TGTGCCTTGTGGGTGGTGGAGTTGGGCAAAAAAATCAAGGTATTT. Amino acid sequence: CALWVVELGKKIKVF.

In regard to this clone: The protein recorded in TCRdb matches a much larger clone and deviates from this DNA's translation at residue 13, suggesting a read error; the protein here is obtained by translating the DNA. The chain carries TRGV4 and TRGJP1. The CDR3 loop spans 18 amino acids. Germline loops: CDR1 EGSTGY, CDR2 YDSYTSSV. The DNA of the CDR3 is TGTGCCACCTGGGATGGTACTCCTTTAATGGCCACTAGTTGGTTCAAGATATTT. Translated: CATWDGTPLMATSWFKIF.

The sample holds many counts of this clone. TCRdb records a much larger clone's protein for this DNA, with a difference at residue 9 that likely arises from a read error; the protein given is the translation of the DNA. V gene TRGV2 combines with J gene TRGJ1 or TRGJ2. Germline matching of the DNA provided the J gene here, since TCRdb leaves it blank. This CDR3 is 13 amino acids long. Per germline, CDR1 EGSNGY and CDR2 YDSYNSKV. V lost 0 bases to trimming and J lost 9 bases; unmatched junction nucleotides: 8. The CDR3 is CATWDGPRRKKLF. The CDR3 DNA follows: TGTGCCACCTGGGACGGGCCTCGCCGTAAGAAACTCTTT.

There are a few counts of this clone. The protein given by TCRdb reflects a much larger clone and differs at residue 8 from this DNA's translation, likely from a read error; the protein shown is the DNA's translation. The chain employs TRGV9 and TRGJP2. The J gene is not listed in TCRdb, so it was assigned here from a DNA match to germline. This CDR3 contains 15 residues. The germline CDR1 and CDR2 sequences are GITISATS and ISYDGTV (reference sequence). The junction had 6 bases not matched to a gene; V was cut back by 2 bases and J by 3 bases. CDR3 nucleotide sequence: TGTGCCTTGTGGGAGGCGTATGGTAGTGATTGGATCAAGACGTTT. Protein product: CALWEAYGSDWIKTF.